Here is one T cell receptor beta chain with its context. When the RNA was reverse transcribed, random hexamers were used with an input of roughly 0.45 to 1 ug. TCRdb called the immunoSEQ multiplex PCR reads again in MiXCR, with one record for every CDR3 protein. The repertoire consists of about 140,000 distinct CDR3 sequences, with 85% to 95% occurring once and the leading ten covering 0.14%. This sample stems from a study of CD8 T cells in Susac syndrome. The CDR3 length is 18 residues. CDR1 is SGHDN and CDR2 is FVKESK in the germline V gene. V was pared by 2 bases and J by 0 bases, with 14 bases between.

The receptor was isolated from a human donor with Susac syndrome. This chain uses TRBV14 with TRBJ2-6, with TRBD1 as a possible D gene (5 bases). Sequenced material: CD4+ T cells from PBMCs. The CDR3 coding sequence is TGTGCCAGCAGCCAATTGGACACAATACTCTCTGGGGCCAACGTCCTGACTTTC. Its protein product is CASSQLDTILSGANVLTF. Full variable domain (outside the CDR3, taken from reference TRBV14 and TRBJ2-6): EAGVTQFPSHSVIEKGQTVTLRCDPISGHDNLYWYRRVMGKEIKFLLHFVKESKQDESGMPNNRFLAERTGGTYSTLKVQPAELEDSGVYFCASSQLDTILSGANVLTFGAGSRLTVL.